The rows below give T cell receptor beta chains drawn from one sample of a study of post-analysis software for immune sequencing data. TCRdb used MiXCR to reprocess the PCR reads, holding one entry per CDR3 protein. Here the sample spans 820,000 or so distinct CDR3 sequences, about 53% being singletons. The sample consisted of blood. These receptors were taken from a girl aged 5-17 years with multiple sclerosis. Each CDR3 is given with its conserved first and last residue. Fields, in order: V gene, J gene, clone size, D gene, CDR3 DNA, CDR3 protein. D genes are given only for firm matches. Clone size is not always given. Where it is, it says once, few, many or a class for expanded clones.

>TRBV29-1|TRBJ2-5|-|-
TGCAGCGTTCTTACGGGCCTCGGGGAAGAGACCCAGTACTTC
CSVLTGLGEETQYF
>TRBV10-3|TRBJ2-1|-|-
TGTGCCATCAGTAACGGGGCCGACAATGAGCAGTTCTTC
CAISNGADNEQFF
>TRBV5-1|TRBJ2-4|-|TRBD1
TGCGCCAGCAGCTCCCGGACAGGGTCTGGGGAAAACATTCAGTACTTC
CASSSRTGSGENIQYF
>TRBV5-1|TRBJ2-4|-|-
TGCGCCAGCAGCGCGGGGACAACCAAAAACATTCAGTACTTC
CASSAGTTKNIQYF
>TRBV5-1|TRBJ2-5|-|-
TGCGCCAGCAGCTTGTTTACGGGGGCCGGGTCTAGGGCCCAGTACTTC
CASSLFTGAGSRAQYF
>TRBV7-9|TRBJ1-1|few|-
TGTGCCAGCAGCTTAGCGACCTTGAACACTGAAGCTTTCTTT
CASSLATLNTEAFF
>TRBV6-6|TRBJ2-1|-|-
TGTGCCAGCAGTTACTCGACCGTAGGCAATGAGCAGTTCTTC
CASSYSTVGNEQFF
>TRBV14|TRBJ1-2|-|-
TGTGCCAGCAGCAGACGATTACTTGGAGGCTACACCTTC
CASSRRLLGGYTF
>TRBV6-1|TRBJ2-1|-|-
TGTGCCAGCAGTGAATTGGTGTCCCACAATGAGCAGTTCTTC
CASSELVSHNEQFF
>TRBV27|TRBJ1-2|few|-
TGTGCCAGCAGTTATCTCGGGGAAAGGTGCACCTTC
CASSYLGERCTF
>TRBV5-1|TRBJ2-1|-|-
TGCGCCAGCAGCTCGAAACCTAGCTCCAAGAGAAATGAGCAGTTCTTC
CASSSKPSSKRNEQFF
>TRBV5-5|TRBJ1-2|few|TRBD1
TGTGCCAGCAGCACCGGACAGGGCTACTATGGCTACACCTTC
CASSTGQGYYGYTF
>TRBV3-1|TRBJ2-7|-|TRBD2
TGTGCCAGCAGCTCCCGACTAGCGTGGTACGAGCAGTACTTC
CASSSRLAWYEQYF
>TRBV18|TRBJ2-7|-|-
TGTGCCAGCTCACTGACACGAGGCGAAGACTCCTACAATGAGCAGTACTTC
CASSLTRGEDSYNEQYF
>TRBV5-1|TRBJ2-7|-|-
TGCGCCAGCAGTTCCAGACCAACAAACTACGAGCAGTACTTC
CASSSRPTNYEQYF
>TRBV5-5|TRBJ2-7|-|TRBD1
TGTGCCAGCAGCTGGGGGTATGGACAGGGGATCTACGAGCAGTACTTC
CASSWGYGQGIYEQYF
>TRBV2|TRBJ1-6|-|TRBD1
TGTGCCAGCAGTGTATATGGGACAGGGGATTCACATTCACCCCTCCACTTT
CASSVYGTGDSHSPLHF
>TRBV4-2|TRBJ2-3|few|TRBD2
TGTGCCAGCAGCCCCTCTAGCGGGAGCGGAGCAGATACGCAGTATTTT
CASSPSSGSGADTQYF
>TRBV5-1|TRBJ2-4|-|-
TGCGCCAGCAGCACGGACCCTAGTGGGGCCAAAAACATTCAGTACTTC
CASSTDPSGAKNIQYF
>TRBV4-2|TRBJ1-5|-|-
TGTGCCAGCAGCCCGGACAGATATAGCAATCAGCCCCAGCATTTT
CASSPDRYSNQPQHF
>TRBV5-1|TRBJ1-2|once|-
TGCGCCAGCAGAACAAACAGGGATAATGGCTACACCTTC
CASRTNRDNGYTF
>TRBV7-8|TRBJ2-7|-|-
TGTGCCAGCAGCTTAGCGCCAAGGGGGTCTACCTACGAGCAGTACTTC
CASSLAPRGSTYEQYF
>TRBV20-1|TRBJ2-7|-|TRBD2
TGCAGTGCTAGAGATGATCGGGCGGGAGCGTCGGACGAGCAGTACTTC
CSARDDRAGASDEQYF
>TRBV6-5|TRBJ2-5|-|TRBD1
TGTGCCAGCAGTGACCCGGACAGGAGACGAGAGACCCAGTACTTC
CASSDPDRRRETQYF
>TRBV5-1|TRBJ2-7|few|TRBD1
TGCGCCAGCAGCCGGAGTACCGGGACAGGGGGCCTCGAGCAGTACTTC
CASSRSTGTGGLEQYF
>TRBV3-1|TRBJ1-1|few|TRBD1
TGTGCCAGCAGCCAAAAACAGGGGCGATGGACTGAAGCTTTCTTT
CASSQKQGRWTEAFF
>TRBV20-1|TRBJ2-7|-|-
TGCAGTGCTAAGGGAGGCCCCTACGAGCAGTACTTC
CSAKGGPYEQYF
>TRBV7-2|TRBJ2-3|few|TRBD2
TGTGCCAGCAGCCCCATTGTAGCGGGACACGCTACGCAGTATTTT
CASSPIVAGHATQYF
>TRBV4-1|TRBJ2-5|-|TRBD1
TGCGCCAGCAGCCAAGATTCGCCAGGGGGCGGGGAGACCCAGTACTTC
CASSQDSPGGGETQYF
>TRBV10-3|TRBJ2-1|many|-
TGTGCCATCAGTGACCTGAGGTCCAATGAGCAGTTCTTC
CAISDLRSNEQFF
>TRBV15|TRBJ2-7|few|-
TGTGCCACCAGCAGAGATGGCGGGGTCTCCTACGAGCAGTACTTC
CATSRDGGVSYEQYF
>TRBV6-5|TRBJ2-5|-|-
TGTGCCAGCAGTGGGGGGCGATTTTACCAAGAGACCCAGTACTTC
CASSGGRFYQETQYF
>TRBV12-3/TRBV12-4|TRBJ2-7|-|TRBD2
TGTGCCAGCACCGTAGCGGGAGGGGTCTACGAGCAGTACTTC
CASTVAGGVYEQYF
>TRBV29-1|TRBJ1-1|-|-
TGCAGCGTAACAGGGCGGTTGGTCACTGAAGCTTTCTTT
CSVTGRLVTEAFF
>TRBV14|TRBJ1-1|-|-
TGTGCCAGCAGCCAAGCCCGGGGTGGTGAAGCTTTCTTT
CASSQARGGEAFF
>TRBV12-3/TRBV12-4|TRBJ2-5|-|TRBD2
TGTGCCAGCAGTTCTGGGGGAGGGCAGTACTTC
CASSSGGGQYF
>TRBV3-1|TRBJ2-3|-|-
TGTGCCAGCAGCCAAGGAGGAGGGTTCGCAGATACGCAGTATTTT
CASSQGGGFADTQYF